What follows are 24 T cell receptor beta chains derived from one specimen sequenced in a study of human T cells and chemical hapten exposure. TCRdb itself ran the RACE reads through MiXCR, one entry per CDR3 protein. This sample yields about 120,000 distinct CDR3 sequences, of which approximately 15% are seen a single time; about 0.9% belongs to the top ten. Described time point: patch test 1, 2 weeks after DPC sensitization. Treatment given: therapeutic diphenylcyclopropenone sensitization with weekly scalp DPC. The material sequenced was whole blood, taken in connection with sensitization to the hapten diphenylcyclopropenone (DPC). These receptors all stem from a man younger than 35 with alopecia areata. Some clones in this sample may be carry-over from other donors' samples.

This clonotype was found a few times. The CDR3 DNA sequence: TGTGCCAGTAGTATAGACCCTCCCAATGAGCAGTTCTTC. Protein sequence: CASSIDPPNEQFF. The chain couples TRBV19 to TRBJ2-1; D not certain. The length of the CDR3 is 13 residues. Per germline, CDR1 LNHDA and CDR2 SQIVND (reference sequence). With 0 bases removed from V and 6 bases from J, the gap between germline ends came to 6 bases.

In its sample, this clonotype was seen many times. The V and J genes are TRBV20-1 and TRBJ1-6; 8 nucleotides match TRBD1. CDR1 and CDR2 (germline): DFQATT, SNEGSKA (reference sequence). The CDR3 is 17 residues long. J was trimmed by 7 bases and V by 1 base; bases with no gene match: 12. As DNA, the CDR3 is TGCAGTGCTAGAGGCCCAGGACAGGGTGTCCGGAATTCACCCCTCCACTTT. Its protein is CSARGPGQGVRNSPLHF.

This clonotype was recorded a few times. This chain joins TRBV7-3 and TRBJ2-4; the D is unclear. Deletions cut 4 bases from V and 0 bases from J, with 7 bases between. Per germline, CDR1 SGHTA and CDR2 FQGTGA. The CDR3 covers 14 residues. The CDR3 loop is CASSSGQAKNIQYF. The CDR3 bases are TGTGCCAGCAGCTCCGGGCAAGCCAAAAACATTCAGTACTTC.

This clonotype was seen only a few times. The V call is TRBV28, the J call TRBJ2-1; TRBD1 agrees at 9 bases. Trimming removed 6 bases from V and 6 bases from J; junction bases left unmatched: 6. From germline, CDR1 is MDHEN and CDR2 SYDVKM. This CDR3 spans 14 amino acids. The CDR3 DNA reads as TGTGCCAGCAGGCCGGGACAGGGCGGCAATGAGCAGTTCTTC. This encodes CASRPGQGGNEQFF.

CDR3 in amino acids: CASSEEVLEIEETQYF. CDR3 in DNA: TGTGCCAGCAGTGAAGAAGTGTTAGAAATCGAAGAGACCCAGTACTTC. The chain employs TRBV6-1 and TRBJ2-5; D remains ambiguous. The CDR3 extends over 16 amino acids. Germline lookup yields CDR1 MNHNS and CDR2 SASEGT. Trimming removed 1 base from V and 3 bases from J, with 15 bases in between.

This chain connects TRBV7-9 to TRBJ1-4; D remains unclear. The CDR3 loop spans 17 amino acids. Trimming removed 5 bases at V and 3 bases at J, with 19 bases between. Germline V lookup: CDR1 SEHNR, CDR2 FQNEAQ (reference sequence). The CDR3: CASSKAPPGRPNEKLFF. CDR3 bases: TGTGCCAGCAGCAAGGCCCCACCCGGGAGGCCTAATGAAAAACTGTTTTTT.

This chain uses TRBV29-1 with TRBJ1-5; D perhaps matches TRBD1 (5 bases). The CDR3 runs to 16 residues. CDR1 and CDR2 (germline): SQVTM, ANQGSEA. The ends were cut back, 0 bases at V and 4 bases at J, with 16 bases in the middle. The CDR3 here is CSVEDPGDGPNQPQHF. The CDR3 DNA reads TGCAGCGTTGAAGACCCGGGGGACGGTCCAAATCAGCCCCAGCATTTT.

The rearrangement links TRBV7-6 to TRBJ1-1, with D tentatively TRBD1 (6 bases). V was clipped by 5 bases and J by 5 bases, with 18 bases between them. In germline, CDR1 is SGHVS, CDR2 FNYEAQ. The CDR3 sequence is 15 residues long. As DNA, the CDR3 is TGTGCCAGCAGCCAGGCCGCAGGGGCAGATACTGAAGCTTTCTTT. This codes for CASSQAAGADTEAFF.

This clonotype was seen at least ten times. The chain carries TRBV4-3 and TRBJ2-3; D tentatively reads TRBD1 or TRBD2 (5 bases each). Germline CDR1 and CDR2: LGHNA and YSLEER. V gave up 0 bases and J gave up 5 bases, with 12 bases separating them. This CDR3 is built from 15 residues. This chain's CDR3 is CASSQDRQGEDTQYF. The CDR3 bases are TGCGCCAGCAGCCAAGATAGGCAGGGAGAAGATACGCAGTATTTT.

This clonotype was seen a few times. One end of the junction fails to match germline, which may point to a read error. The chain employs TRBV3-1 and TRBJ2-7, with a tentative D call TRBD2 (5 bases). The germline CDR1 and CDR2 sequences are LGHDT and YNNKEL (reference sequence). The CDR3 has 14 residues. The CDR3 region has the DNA TGTGTCAGCAGCCAAGTTTCGGGATACTACGAGCAGTACTTC. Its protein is CVSSQVSGYYEQYF.

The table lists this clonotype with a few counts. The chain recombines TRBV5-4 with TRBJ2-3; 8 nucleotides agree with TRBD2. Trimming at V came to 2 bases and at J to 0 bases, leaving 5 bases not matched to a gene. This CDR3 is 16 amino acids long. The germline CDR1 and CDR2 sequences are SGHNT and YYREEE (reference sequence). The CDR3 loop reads CASSFSSGRSTDTQYF. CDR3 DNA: TGTGCCAGCAGCTTCTCTAGCGGGCGCAGCACAGATACGCAGTATTTT.

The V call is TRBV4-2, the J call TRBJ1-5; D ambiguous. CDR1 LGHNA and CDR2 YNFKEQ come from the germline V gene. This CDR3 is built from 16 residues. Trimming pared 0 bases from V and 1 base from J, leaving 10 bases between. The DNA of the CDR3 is TGTGCCAGCAGCCAAGAAGTTAGGGCGAGCAATCAGCCCCAGCATTTT. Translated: CASSQEVRASNQPQHF.

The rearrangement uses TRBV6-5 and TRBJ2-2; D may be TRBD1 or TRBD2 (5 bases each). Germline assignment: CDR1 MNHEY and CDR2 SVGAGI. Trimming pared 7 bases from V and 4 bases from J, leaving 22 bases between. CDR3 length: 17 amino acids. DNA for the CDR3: TGTGCCAGCACCATGCAATCCGGGGCAGAGTTCACCGGGGAGCTGTTTTTT. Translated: CASTMQSGAEFTGELFF.

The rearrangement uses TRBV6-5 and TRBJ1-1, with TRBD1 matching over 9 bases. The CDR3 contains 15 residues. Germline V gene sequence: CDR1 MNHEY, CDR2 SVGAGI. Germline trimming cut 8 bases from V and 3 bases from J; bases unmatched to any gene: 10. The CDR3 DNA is TGTGCCAGCTTGGGGAACAGGGGGCTTGACACTGAAGCTTTCTTT. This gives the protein CASLGNRGLDTEAFF.

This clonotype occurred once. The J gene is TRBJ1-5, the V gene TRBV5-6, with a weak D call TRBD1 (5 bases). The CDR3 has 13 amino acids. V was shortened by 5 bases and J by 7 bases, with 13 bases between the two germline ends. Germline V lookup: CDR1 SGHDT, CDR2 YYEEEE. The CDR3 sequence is CASSLNDRQPQHF. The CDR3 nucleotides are TGTGCCAGCAGTTTGAACGACAGACAGCCCCAGCATTTT.

Written as DNA, the CDR3 is TGCGCCAGCAGCTTGGACAGTCCCAATCAGCCCCAGCATTTT. Its protein product is CASSLDSPNQPQHF. The rearrangement uses TRBV5-1 and TRBJ1-5; D uncertain. Per the germline V gene, CDR1 is SGHRS and CDR2 is YFSETQ. With 0 bases removed from V and 3 bases from J, the gap between germline ends came to 7 bases. CDR3 length: 14 amino acids.

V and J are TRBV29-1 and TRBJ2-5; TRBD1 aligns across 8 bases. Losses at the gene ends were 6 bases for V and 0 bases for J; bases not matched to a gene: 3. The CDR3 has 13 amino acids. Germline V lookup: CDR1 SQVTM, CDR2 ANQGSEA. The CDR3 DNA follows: TGCAGCGTATGGACAGGGAACCAAGAGACCCAGTACTTC. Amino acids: CSVWTGNQETQYF.

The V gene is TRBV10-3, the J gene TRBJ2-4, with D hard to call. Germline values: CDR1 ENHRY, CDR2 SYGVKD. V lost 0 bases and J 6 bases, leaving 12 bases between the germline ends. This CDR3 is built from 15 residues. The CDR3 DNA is TGTGCCATCAGTGAGTCGAAAGGGATTGGAAACATTCAGTACTTC. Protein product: CAISESKGIGNIQYF.

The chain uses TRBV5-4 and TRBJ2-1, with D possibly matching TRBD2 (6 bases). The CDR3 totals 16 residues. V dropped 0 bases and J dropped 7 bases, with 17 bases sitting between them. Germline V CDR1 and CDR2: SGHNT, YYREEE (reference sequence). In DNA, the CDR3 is TGTGCCAGCAGCTTGGCCACAGGAGGGGCTGGGAATGAGCAGTTCTTC. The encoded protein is CASSLATGGAGNEQFF. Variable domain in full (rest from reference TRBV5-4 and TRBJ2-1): ETGVTQSPTHLIKTRGQQVTLRCSSQSGHNTVSWYQQALGQGPQFIFQYYREEENGRGNFPPRFSGLQFPNYSSELNVNALELDDSALYLCASSLATGGAGNEQFFGPGTRLTVL.

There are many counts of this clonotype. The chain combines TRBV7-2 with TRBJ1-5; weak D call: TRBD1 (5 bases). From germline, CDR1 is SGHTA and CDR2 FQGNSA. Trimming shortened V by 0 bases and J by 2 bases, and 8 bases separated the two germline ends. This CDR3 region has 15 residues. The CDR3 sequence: CASSLAWGGNQPQHF. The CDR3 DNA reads TGTGCCAGCAGCTTAGCGTGGGGGGGCAATCAGCCCCAGCATTTT.

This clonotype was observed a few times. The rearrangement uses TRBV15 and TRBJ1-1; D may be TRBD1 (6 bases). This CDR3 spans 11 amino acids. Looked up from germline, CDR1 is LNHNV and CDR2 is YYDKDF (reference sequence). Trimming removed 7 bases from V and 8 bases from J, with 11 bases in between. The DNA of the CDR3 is TGTGCCACCACGGACAGAGACGAAGCTTTCTTT. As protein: CATTDRDEAFF.

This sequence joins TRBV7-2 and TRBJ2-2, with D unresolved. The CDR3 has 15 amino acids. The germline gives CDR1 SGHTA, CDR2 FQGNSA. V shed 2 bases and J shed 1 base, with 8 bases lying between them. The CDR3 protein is CASSLTPGNTGELFF. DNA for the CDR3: TGTGCCAGCAGCTTAACGCCCGGGAACACCGGGGAGCTGTTTTTT.

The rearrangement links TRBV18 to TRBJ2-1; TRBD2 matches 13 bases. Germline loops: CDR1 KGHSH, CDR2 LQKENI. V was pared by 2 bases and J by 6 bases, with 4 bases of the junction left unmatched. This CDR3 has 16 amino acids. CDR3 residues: CASSPTSGGALNEQFF. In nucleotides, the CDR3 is TGTGCCAGCTCACCAACTAGCGGGGGGGCACTCAATGAGCAGTTCTTC.

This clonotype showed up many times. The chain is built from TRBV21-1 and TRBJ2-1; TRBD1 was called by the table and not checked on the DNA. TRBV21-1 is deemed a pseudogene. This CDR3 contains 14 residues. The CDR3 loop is CASSKETGYNEQFF. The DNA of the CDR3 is TGTGCCAGCAGCAAAGAGACAGGGTACAATGAGCAGTTCTTC.